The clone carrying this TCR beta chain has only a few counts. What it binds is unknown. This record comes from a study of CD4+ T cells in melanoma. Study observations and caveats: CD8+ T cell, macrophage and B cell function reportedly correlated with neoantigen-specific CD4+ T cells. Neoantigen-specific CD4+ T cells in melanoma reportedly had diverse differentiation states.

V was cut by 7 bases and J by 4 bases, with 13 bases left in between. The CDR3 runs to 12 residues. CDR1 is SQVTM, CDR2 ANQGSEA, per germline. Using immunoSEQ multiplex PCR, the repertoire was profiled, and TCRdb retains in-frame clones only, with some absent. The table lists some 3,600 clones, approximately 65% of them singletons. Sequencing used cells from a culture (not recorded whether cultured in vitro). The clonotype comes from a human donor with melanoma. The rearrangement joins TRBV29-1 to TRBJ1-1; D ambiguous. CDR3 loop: CSALMEATEAFF. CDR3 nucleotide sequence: TGCAGCGCCTTGATGGAAGCCACTGAAGCTTTCTTT.